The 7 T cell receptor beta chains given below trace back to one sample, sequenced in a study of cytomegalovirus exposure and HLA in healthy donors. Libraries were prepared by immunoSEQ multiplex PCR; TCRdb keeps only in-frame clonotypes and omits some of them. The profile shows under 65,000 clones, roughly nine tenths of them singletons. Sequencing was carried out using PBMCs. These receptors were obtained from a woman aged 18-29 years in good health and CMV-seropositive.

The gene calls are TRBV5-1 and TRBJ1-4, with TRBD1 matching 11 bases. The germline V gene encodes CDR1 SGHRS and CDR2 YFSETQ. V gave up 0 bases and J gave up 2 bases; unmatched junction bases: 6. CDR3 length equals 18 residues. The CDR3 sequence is CASSLGTGGAGTNEKLFF. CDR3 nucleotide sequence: TGCGCCAGCAGCTTGGGGACAGGGGGCGCGGGGACTAATGAAAAACTGTTTTTT.

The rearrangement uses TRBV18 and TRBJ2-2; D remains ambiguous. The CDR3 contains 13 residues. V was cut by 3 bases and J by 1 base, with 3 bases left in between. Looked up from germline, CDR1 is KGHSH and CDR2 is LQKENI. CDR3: CASSPMNTGELFF. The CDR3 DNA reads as TGTGCCAGCTCACCCATGAACACCGGGGAGCTGTTTTTT.

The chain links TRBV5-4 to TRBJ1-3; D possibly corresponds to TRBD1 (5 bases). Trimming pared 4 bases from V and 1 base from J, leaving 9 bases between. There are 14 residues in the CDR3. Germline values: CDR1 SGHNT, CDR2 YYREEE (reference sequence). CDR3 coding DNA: TGTGCCAGCAGCCCGACAGCTTCTGGAAACACCATATATTTT. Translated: CASSPTASGNTIYF.

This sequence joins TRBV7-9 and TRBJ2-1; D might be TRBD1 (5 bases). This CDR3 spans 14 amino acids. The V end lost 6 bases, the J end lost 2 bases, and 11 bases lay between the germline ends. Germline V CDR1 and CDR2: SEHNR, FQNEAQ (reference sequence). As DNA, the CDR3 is TGTGCCAGCAGTCGGACAAGCACCTACAATGAGCAGTTCTTC. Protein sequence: CASSRTSTYNEQFF.

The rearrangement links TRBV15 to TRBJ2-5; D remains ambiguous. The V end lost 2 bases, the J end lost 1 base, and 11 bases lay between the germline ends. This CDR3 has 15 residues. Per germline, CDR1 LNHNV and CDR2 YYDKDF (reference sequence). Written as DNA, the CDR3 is TGTGCCACCAGCAGACCAACAACAATCCAAGAGACCCAGTACTTC. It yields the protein CATSRPTTIQETQYF.

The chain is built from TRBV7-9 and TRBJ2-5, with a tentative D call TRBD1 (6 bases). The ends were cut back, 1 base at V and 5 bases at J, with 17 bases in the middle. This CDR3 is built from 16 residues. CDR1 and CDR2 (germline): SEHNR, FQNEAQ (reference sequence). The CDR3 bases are TGTGCCAGCAGCTTAGGGACCGACACAACAGGGGAGACCCAGTACTTC. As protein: CASSLGTDTTGETQYF.

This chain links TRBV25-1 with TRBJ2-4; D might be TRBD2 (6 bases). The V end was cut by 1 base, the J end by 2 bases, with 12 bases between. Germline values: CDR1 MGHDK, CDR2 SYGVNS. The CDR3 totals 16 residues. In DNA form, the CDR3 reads TGTGCCAGCAGTGAATCCGGGAGTGGGACCAAAAACATTCAGTACTTC. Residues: CASSESGSGTKNIQYF.